This is a list of T cell receptor beta chains from one sample in a study of CD8+ T cells in alopecia areata. Profiling relied on immunoSEQ multiplex PCR, and the TCRdb table lists in-frame clones only, not all of them. The data show 90,000 to 120,000 clones, roughly 84% seen once. Sample: CD8+ T cells sorted from blood, taken at week 24, from a patient treated with tofacitinib. These receptors came from a human donor with alopecia areata. Both conserved end residues are part of each CDR3.

TRBV7-8	TRBJ2-2	CASSFSGGNTGELFF
TRBV4-3	TRBJ2-7	CASSQDPPVAGTTYEQYF
TRBV27	TRBJ2-3	CASTTSGGGLDTQYF
TRBV27	TRBJ2-5	CASSLGTAETQYF
TRBV13	TRBJ2-1	CASSLAYKESEQFF
TRBV6-1	TRBJ2-7	CASSDLSLIGYEQYF
TRBV5-1	TRBJ2-7	CASSEVMGQGGEQYF
TRBV19	TRBJ2-7	CASSPWTASYEQYF
TRBV14	TRBJ2-4	CASSQDGGAAKNIQYF
TRBV7-9	TRBJ2-5	CASNLETQYF
TRBV7-9	TRBJ2-7	CASSSWTGRSYEQYF
TRBV20-1	TRBJ2-7	CSSQVVGEQYF
TRBV18	TRBJ2-7	CASSPAGATYEQYF
TRBV29-1	TRBJ2-7	CSVEGTKSGAYEQYF
TRBV4-1	TRBJ1-6	CASSQGQGDNSPLHF
TRBV13	TRBJ1-1	CASSSLSSDGEAFF
TRBV5-1	TRBJ2-7	CASSPTGGGSYEQYF
TRBV6-6	TRBJ2-1	CASSPLGGGQYNEQFF
TRBV14	TRBJ1-1	CASSPWTGRNTEAFF
TRBV7-6	TRBJ2-1	CASSLASSGGTYNEQFF
TRBV6-1	TRBJ2-7	CASSEGRAGGWYEQYF
TRBV2	TRBJ2-7	CATGLAGRYEQYF
TRBV29-1	TRBJ1-1	CSVPYPTGGHEMNTEAFF
TRBV7-8	TRBJ2-2	CASSPDRTAGELFF
TRBV5-8	TRBJ2-3	CASSLPGWGTDTQYF
TRBV4-3	TRBJ2-1	CASSQSLANSYNEQFF
TRBV5-4	TRBJ2-3	CASSPWTSGVTDTQYF
TRBV29-1	TRBJ2-2	CSVARGTGELFF
TRBV4-1	TRBJ2-4	CASSSGAGAKNIQYF
TRBV5-6	TRBJ2-1	CASSLLAGGMDEQFF
TRBV15	TRBJ2-5	CATSRDGELQETQYF
TRBV5-6	TRBJ2-7	CASSFSNEQYF
TRBV7-9	TRBJ2-7	CASSSGEKRYEQYF
TRBV5-6	TRBJ1-2	CASSPIAGQDIGYGYTF
TRBV6-5	TRBJ2-1	CASSYAGLLNEQFF
TRBV15	TRBJ2-3	CATSSARGLVDTQYF
TRBV4-3	TRBJ2-5	CASSQGTGAYQETQYF
TRBV10-3	TRBJ2-3	CAISVRGWSPDTQYF
TRBV30	TRBJ1-6	CAWSWANSPLHF
TRBV27	TRBJ2-5	CASSFTGLETQYF
TRBV7-8	TRBJ2-4	CASSLGGQKNIQYF
TRBV6-5	TRBJ1-2	CASSYGGARGYTF
TRBV7-8	TRBJ2-1	CASSFGQYNEQFF
TRBV7-8	TRBJ2-2	CASSLASGLFTGELFF
TRBV4-3	TRBJ2-3	CASSQDTSGGAGAQYF
TRBV4-2	TRBJ1-5	CASSPSATGNQPQHF
TRBV7-2	TRBJ2-7	CASSLGGQGYEQYF
TRBV10-3	TRBJ2-7	CAISESGTSGRYEQYF
TRBV13	TRBJ2-7	CASSLFSEQYF
TRBV29-1	TRBJ2-7	CSGGDIYEQYF
TRBV5-1	TRBJ2-7	CASSLRWGNEQYF
TRBV13	TRBJ1-4	CASSDRGIEKLFF
TRBV2	TRBJ2-2	CASRRTQNTGELFF
TRBV27	TRBJ1-2	CASSRGNNYGYTF
TRBV29-1	TRBJ1-3	CSVRGSSGNTIYF